A single TCR beta chain is shown here with its context. Its antigen is unknown. Unique molecular identifiers were affixed to single, distinct cDNA molecules. MiXCR was run by TCRdb on the 5' RACE reads, yielding one entry per CDR3 protein. The data contain about 100,000 distinct CDR3 sequences, about 12% of them singletons. V shed 4 bases and J 4 bases; nucleotides not matched to a gene: 9. There are 16 residues in the CDR3. Germline V gene data show CDR1 as SGHTA and CDR2 as FQGNSA. This entry belongs to a study of early T cells in non-severe SARS-CoV-2 infection. The overall study: Sequencing targeted bulk RNA from unsorted whole blood, leaving chains unpaired. Points from the study as a whole: Anti-spike CD8 responses were favored by VDJdb matching, which missed private and CD4 specificities.

This chain links TRBV7-2 with TRBJ1-2; 10 positions agree with TRBD1. The sample consisted of whole blood. This sequence was found in an adult who was a healthcare worker with PCR-confirmed SARS-CoV-2 infection or an uninfected control (not recorded which). DNA of the CDR3: TGTGCCAGCAGCTCCGGACAGGGGGGACTGGGCTATGGCTACACCTTC. As protein: CASSSGQGGLGYGYTF.